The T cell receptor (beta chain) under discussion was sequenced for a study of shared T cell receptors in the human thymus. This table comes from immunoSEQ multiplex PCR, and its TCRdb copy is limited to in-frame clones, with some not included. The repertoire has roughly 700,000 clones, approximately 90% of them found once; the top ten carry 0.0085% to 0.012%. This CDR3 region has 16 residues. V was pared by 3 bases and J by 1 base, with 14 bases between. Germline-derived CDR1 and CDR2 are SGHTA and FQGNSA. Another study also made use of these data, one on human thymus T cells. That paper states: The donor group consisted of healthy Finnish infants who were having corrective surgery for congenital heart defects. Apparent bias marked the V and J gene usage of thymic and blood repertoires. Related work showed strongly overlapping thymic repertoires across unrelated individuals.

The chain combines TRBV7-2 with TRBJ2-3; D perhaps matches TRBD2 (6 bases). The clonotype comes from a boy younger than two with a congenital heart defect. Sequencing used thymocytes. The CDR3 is CASSFPGSWGTDTQYF. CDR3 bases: TGTGCCAGCAGCTTTCCCGGGAGCTGGGGCACAGATACGCAGTATTTT.